The clone carrying this T cell receptor beta chain was recorded a few times. Its antigen is not known. The sample belongs to a study of T-cell memory formation after mild COVID-19. Study-level background: The study found TCR clusters largely donor specific.

Study results and caveats: For contracting clones, CD4+ ones sat mainly in CM and EM, CD8+ in EMRA. Later expanders leaned toward CD4+, whereas clones contracting from day 15 to 85 were balanced CD4/CD8. There was no confirmation that second-wave clones peaking on day 37 were SARS-CoV-2 specific.

Each CDR3 protein is one row after TCRdb ran MiXCR on the 5' RACE reads. This table holds about 430,000 distinct CDR3 sequences, about a sixth found once. The material sequenced was PBMCs or a T cell subset sorted from them (not recorded which). The clonotype comes from a man between 18 and 29 years old who had mild COVID-19 (a few samples of this study predate the infection). Cell type and time point are not known.

CDR3 nucleotides: TGTGCCAGCAGCTTAGAAGCGAATGAGCAGTTCTTC. It codes for CASSLEANEQFF. The chain couples TRBV7-2 to TRBJ2-1; no firm D call. Deletions cut 1 base from V and 7 bases from J, with 5 bases between. Germline values: CDR1 SGHTA, CDR2 FQGNSA. This CDR3 has 12 residues.